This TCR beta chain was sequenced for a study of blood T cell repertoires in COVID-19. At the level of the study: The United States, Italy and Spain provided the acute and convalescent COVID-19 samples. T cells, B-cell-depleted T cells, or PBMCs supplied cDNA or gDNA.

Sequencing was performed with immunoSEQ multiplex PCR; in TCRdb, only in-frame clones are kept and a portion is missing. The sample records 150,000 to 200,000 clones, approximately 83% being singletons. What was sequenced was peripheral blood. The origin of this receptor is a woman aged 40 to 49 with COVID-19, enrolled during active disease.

CDR3 in amino acids: CAGRGTGANVLTF. CDR3 in DNA: TGTGCTGGCAGGGGCACTGGGGCCAACGTCCTGACTTTC. The V and J genes are TRBV11-2 and TRBJ2-6; tentatively, D is TRBD1 (6 bases). CDR3 length: 13 residues. The germline gives CDR1 SGHAT, CDR2 FQNNGV. Using reference TRBV11-2 and TRBJ2-6 for the parts outside the CDR3, the full variable domain is EAGVAQSPRYKIIEKRQSVAFWCNPISGHATLYWYQQILGQGPKLLIQFQNNGVVDDSQLPKDRFSAERLKGVDSTLKIQPAKLEDSAVYLCAGRGTGANVLTFGAGSRLTVL.